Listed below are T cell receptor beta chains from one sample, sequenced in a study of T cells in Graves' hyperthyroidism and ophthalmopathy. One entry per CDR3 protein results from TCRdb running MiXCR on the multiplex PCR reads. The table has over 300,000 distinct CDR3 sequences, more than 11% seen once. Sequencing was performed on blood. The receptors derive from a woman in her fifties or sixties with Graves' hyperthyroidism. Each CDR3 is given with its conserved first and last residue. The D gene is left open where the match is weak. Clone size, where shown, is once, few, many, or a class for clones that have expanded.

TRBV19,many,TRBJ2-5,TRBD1,CATRDGTAQETQYF,TGTGCCACCCGTGATGGGACAGCACAAGAGACCCAGTACTTC
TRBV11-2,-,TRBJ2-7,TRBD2,CASSLSGIGDEQYF,TGTGCCAGCAGCCTTAGCGGGATCGGGGACGAGCAGTACTTC
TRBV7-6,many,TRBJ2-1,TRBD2,CASSLASGYNEQFF,TGTGCCAGCAGCTTGGCTAGCGGGTACAATGAGCAGTTCTTC
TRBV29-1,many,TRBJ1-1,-,CSGTENTEAFF,TGCAGCGGTACAGAGAACACTGAAGCTTTCTTT
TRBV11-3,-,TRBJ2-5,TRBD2,CASSPFGLAVSETQYF,TGTGCCAGCAGCCCCTTCGGACTAGCGGTATCGGAGACCCAGTACTTC
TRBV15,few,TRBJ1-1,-,CATSSLRETEAFF,TGTGCCACCAGCAGTTTGAGGGAGACTGAAGCTTTCTTT
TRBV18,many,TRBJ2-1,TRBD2,CASSPGTSSYNEQFF,TGTGCCAGCAGCCCCGGGACTAGCTCCTACAATGAGCAGTTCTTC
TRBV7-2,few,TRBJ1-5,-,CASSFPGQPQHF,TGTGCCAGCAGCTTTCCCGGTCAGCCCCAGCATTTT
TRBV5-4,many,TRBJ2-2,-,CASSLEARPDTGELFF,TGTGCCAGCAGCTTGGAAGCCCGCCCTGACACCGGGGAGCTGTTTTTT
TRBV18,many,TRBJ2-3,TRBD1,CASSARGQAAADTQYF,TGTGCCAGCTCCGCCAGAGGACAGGCGGCTGCAGATACGCAGTATTTT
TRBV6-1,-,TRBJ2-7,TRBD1,CASSSYRGQYSYEQYF,TGTGCCAGCAGTTCATACAGGGGTCAATACTCCTACGAGCAGTACTTC
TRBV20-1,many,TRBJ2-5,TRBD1,CSARDSGGDKTQYF,TGCAGTGCTAGAGACTCAGGGGGCGATAAGACCCAGTACTTC
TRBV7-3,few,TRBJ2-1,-,CASSSGLPYGEQFF,TGTGCCAGCAGCTCAGGACTACCCTATGGTGAGCAGTTCTTC
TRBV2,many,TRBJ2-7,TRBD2,CASNAGLAGGSGEQYF,TGTGCCAGCAATGCGGGACTAGCGGGAGGAAGTGGGGAGCAGTACTTC
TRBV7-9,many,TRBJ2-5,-,CASSSWETQYF,TGTGCCAGCAGTTCGTGGGAGACCCAGTACTTC
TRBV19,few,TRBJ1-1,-,CASSIGVLMNTEAFF,TGTGCCAGTAGTATAGGAGTCTTAATGAACACTGAAGCTTTCTTT
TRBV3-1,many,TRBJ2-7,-,CASSQGAGEGEQYF,TGTGCCAGCAGCCAAGGGGCAGGCGAGGGCGAGCAGTACTTC
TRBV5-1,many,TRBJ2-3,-,CASSEAGTADTQYF,TGCGCCAGCTCCGAGGCCGGGACGGCAGATACGCAGTATTTT
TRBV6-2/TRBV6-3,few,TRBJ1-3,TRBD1,CASSYLYRGPTGNTIYF,TGTGCCAGCAGTTACCTATACAGGGGGCCCACCGGAAACACCATATATTTT
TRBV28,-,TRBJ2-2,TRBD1,CANSLRQGVIGELFF,TGTGCCAACAGTCTAAGACAGGGTGTGATCGGGGAGCTGTTTTTT
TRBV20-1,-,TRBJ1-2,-,CSPQSGIGGYTF,TGCAGTCCTCAGTCAGGGATTGGAGGCTACACCTTC
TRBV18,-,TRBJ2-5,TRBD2,CASSGEPGLAGGPETQYF,TGTGCCAGCTCAGGAGAACCGGGACTAGCGGGAGGGCCCGAGACCCAGTACTTC
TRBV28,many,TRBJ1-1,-,CASIRRPYTEAFF,TGTGCCAGCATTAGAAGACCGTACACTGAAGCTTTCTTT
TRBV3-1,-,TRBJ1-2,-,CASSQGRGVFGYTF,TGTGCCAGCAGCCAAGGGCGTGGTGTGTTTGGCTACACCTTC
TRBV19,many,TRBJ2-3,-,CASSISGQPLTDTQYF,TGTGCCAGTAGTATTTCCGGACAGCCACTCACAGATACGCAGTATTTT
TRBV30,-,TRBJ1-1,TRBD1,CAWSRGTEAFF,TGTGCCTGGAGCAGGGGGACTGAAGCTTTCTTT
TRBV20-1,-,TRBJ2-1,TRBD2,CSAMVAGGHYNEQFF,TGCAGTGCCATGGTAGCGGGAGGCCATTACAATGAGCAGTTCTTC